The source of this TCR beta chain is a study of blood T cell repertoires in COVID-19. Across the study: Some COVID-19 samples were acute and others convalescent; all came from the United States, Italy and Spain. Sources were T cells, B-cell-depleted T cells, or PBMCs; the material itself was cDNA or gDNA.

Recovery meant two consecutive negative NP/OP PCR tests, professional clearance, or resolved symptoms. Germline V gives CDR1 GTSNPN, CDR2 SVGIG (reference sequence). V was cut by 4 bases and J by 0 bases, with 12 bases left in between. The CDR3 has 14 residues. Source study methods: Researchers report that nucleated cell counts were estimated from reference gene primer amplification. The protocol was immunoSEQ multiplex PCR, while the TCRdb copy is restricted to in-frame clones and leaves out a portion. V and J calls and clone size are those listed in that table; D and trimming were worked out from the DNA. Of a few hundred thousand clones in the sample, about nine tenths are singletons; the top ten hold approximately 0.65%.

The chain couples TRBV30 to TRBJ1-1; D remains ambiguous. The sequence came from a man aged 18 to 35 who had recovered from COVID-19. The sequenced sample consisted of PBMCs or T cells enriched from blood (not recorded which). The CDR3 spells CAWIPRVLNTEAFF. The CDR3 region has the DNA TGTGCCTGGATCCCTCGGGTTTTGAACACTGAAGCTTTCTTT.